This T cell receptor (beta chain) was documented in a study of T-cell memory formation after mild COVID-19. At the level of the study: The two donors had largely donor-specific TCR clusters.

Study findings and constraints: For contracting clones, CD4+ ones sat mainly in CM and EM, CD8+ in EMRA. Clones contracting across day 15 to 85 had a balanced CD4/CD8 profile; later expanding clones leaned CD4+. There was no confirmation that second-wave clones peaking on day 37 were SARS-CoV-2 specific.

With V trimmed by 3 bases and J by 5 bases, 8 bases remained unmatched. This CDR3 is built from 16 residues. CDR1 is KGHDR, CDR2 SFDVKD, per germline. Using its own MiXCR run on the 5' RACE reads, TCRdb lists one record per CDR3 protein. The table has about 560,000 distinct CDR3 sequences, about 20% seen once. A word on this clonotype: Antigen: not known.

The chain has TRBV24-1 and TRBJ2-5; TRBD2 agrees at 10 bases. Sequencing was done on a sample of PBMCs or a T cell subset sorted from them (not recorded which). The clonotype was recovered from an adult woman who had mild COVID-19 (a few samples of this study predate the infection). Cell type and time point are not known. The CDR3 coding sequence is TGTGCCACCAGTGATCGAGCCGGGACTAGCGCCGAGACCCAGTACTTC. Translation: CATSDRAGTSAETQYF.